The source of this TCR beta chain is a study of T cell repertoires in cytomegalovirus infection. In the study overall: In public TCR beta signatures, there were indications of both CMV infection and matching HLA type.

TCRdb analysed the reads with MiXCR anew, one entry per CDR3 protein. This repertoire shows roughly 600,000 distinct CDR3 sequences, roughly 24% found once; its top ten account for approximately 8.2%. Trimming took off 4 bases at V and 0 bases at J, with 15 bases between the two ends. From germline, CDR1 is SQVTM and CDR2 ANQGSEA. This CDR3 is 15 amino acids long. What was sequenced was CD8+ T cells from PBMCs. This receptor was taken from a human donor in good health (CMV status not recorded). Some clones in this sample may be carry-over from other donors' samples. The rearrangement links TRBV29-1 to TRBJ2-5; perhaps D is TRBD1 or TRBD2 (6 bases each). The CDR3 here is CSVVRRGEHQETQYF. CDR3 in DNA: TGCAGCGTTGTCCGGAGGGGGGAGCACCAAGAGACCCAGTACTTC.